The next 3 T cell receptor beta chains were all read from a single sample in a study of early T cells in non-severe SARS-CoV-2 infection. TCRdb fed the 5' RACE reads into MiXCR, producing one record per CDR3 protein. This table has approximately 80,000 distinct CDR3 sequences, around 10% appearing once. The sample here was whole blood, taken at baseline. The receptor source for this set is an adult who was a healthcare worker with PCR-confirmed SARS-CoV-2 infection or an uninfected control (not recorded which).

The table lists this clonotype with many counts. V gene TRBV18 combines with J gene TRBJ2-2; possible D gene TRBD2, 6 bases. The CDR3 totals 16 residues. Trimming took 2 bases from V and 0 from J, leaving 10 bases between them. Looked up from germline, CDR1 is KGHSH and CDR2 is LQKENI. This chain's CDR3 is CASSPSLAANTGELFF. The CDR3 DNA reads TGTGCCAGCTCACCATCACTAGCTGCGAACACCGGGGAGCTGTTTTTT.

The rearrangement joins TRBV27 to TRBJ2-5; 8 bases map to TRBD1. This CDR3 contains 15 residues. The J segment lost 4 bases and the V segment lost 4 bases, leaving 8 bases of the junction unmatched. Germline CDR1 reads MNHEY; CDR2 reads SMNVEV (reference sequence). CDR3 coding DNA: TGTGCCAGCAGTTCCCCCGGACAGGGTGGAGAGACCCAGTACTTC. It translates to CASSSPGQGGETQYF.

This sequence joins TRBV28 and TRBJ2-1, with D unresolved. This CDR3 has 12 amino acids. Trimming left V 6 bases short and J 7 bases short, with 10 bases between. CDR1 is MDHEN and CDR2 is SYDVKM in the germline V gene. CDR3 region: CASRAGRNEQFF. CDR3 DNA sequence: TGTGCCAGCAGGGCTGGGCGTAATGAGCAGTTCTTC.